The TCR beta chain described here comes from a study of OX40 agonist ivuxolimab in advanced cancers. Study background: Partial responses were observed in three patients, of whom one had hepatocellular carcinoma and two had cutaneous melanoma.

As for this clone: Antigen: not known.

Only in-frame clones appear in the TCRdb table, and some are missing; sequencing was by immunoSEQ multiplex PCR. The table lists over 60,000 clones, roughly 80% of them singletons. There are 17 residues in the CDR3. Germline V gene lookup returns CDR1 GTSNPN and CDR2 SVGIG (reference sequence). The ends were cut back, 0 bases at V and 3 bases at J, with 15 bases in the middle. Whole-study results and caveats: Antigen specificity was not determined for the expanded peripheral T cells. CD4+ and CD8+ blood T cells expanded clonally by week 6 at 0.1 to 3.0 mg/kg.

The chain uses TRBV30 and TRBJ2-6, with D hard to call. This TCR was recovered from an adult with an advanced solid tumor such as melanoma, head and neck, liver or kidney cancer. The sequencing used CD4+ or CD8+ T cells sorted from blood, collected in a trial of the OX40 agonist ivuxolimab. The CDR3 loop is CAWSVYRASGGANVLTF. The CDR3 DNA reads as TGTGCCTGGAGTGTCTACCGGGCCTCGGGTGGGGCCAACGTCCTGACTTTC.